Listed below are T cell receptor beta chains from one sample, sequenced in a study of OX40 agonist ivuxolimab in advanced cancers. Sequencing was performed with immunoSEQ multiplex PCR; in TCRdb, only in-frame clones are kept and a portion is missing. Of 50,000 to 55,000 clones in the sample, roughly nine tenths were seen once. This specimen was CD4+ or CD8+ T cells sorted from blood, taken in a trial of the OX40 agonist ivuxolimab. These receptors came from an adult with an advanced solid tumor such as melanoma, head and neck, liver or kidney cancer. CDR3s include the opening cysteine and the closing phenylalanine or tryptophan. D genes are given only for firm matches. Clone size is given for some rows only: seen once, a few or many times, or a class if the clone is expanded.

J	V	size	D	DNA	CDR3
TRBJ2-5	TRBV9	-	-	TGTGCCAGCAGCGTAACCCCAGGGAATACCCAGTACTTC	CASSVTPGNTQYF
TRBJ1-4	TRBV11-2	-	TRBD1	TGTGCCAGCAGCTTAAGGGGACAGGCTAATGAAAAACTGTTTTTT	CASSLRGQANEKLFF
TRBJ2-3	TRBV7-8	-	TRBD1	TGTGCCAGCAGCTTGGACAGGGGGATCGATACGCAGTATTTT	CASSLDRGIDTQYF
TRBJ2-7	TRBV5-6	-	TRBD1	TGTGCCAGCAGGATCAGGGGGCGAAGCTACGAGCAGTACTTC	CASRIRGRSYEQYF
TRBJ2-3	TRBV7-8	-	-	TGTGCCAGCAGCTCCCGGGACGGAACAGATACGCAGTATTTT	CASSSRDGTDTQYF
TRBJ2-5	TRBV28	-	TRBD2	TGTGCCAGCAGTATCGGGACTAGCGGGGGGGCCCGAGAGACCCAGTACTTC	CASSIGTSGGARETQYF
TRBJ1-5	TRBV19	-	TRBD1	TGTGCCAGTAGCCCGGACAGGTCTTGGTCCCAGCATTTT	CASSPDRSWSQHF
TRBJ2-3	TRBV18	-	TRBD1	TGTGCCAGCTCACCAGGAGGAGGACAGGGCACAGATACGCAGTATTTT	CASSPGGGQGTDTQYF
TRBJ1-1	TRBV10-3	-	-	TGTGCCACCCGGAGCTCCATGCAGAACACTGAAGCTTTCTTT	CATRSSMQNTEAFF
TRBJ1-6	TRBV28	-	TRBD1	TGTGCCAGCAGTTCGACACAGGGGGCGGTCGATTCACCCCTCCACTTT	CASSSTQGAVDSPLHF
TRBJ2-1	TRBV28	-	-	TGTGCCAGCACCTTCAGTAGTGGGGTACACGACGGGGAGCAGTTCTTC	CASTFSSGVHDGEQFF
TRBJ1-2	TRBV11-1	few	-	TGTGCCAGCAGCTTACAGTTTACTGATGGCTACACCTTC	CASSLQFTDGYTF
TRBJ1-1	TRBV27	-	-	TGTGCCAGCAGTTCGGGACTCGCGATAAGTGAAGCTTTCTTT	CASSSGLAISEAFF
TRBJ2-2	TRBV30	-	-	TGTGCCTGGAGGCAGTCTTCGAACACCGGGGAGCTGTTTTTT	CAWRQSSNTGELFF
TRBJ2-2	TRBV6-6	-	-	TGTGCCAGCAGTTTACGCCGGGACACTCTCGGGGAGCTGTTTTTT	CASSLRRDTLGELFF
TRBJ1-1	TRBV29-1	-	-	TGCAGCGCCGCCGTGGGCGGGGACACTGAAGCTTTCTTT	CSAAVGGDTEAFF
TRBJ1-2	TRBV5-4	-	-	TGTGCCAGCAGCTATGACACTAACTATGGTTACACCTTC	CASSYDTNYGYTF
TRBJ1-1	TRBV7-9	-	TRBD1	TGTGCCAGCAGCTTAGATTCGGGACAGGGGTCCCTCGAGCTTTTCTTT	CASSLDSGQGSLELFF
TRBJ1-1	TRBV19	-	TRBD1	TGTGCCAGTAGGAGGACAGGGGGCACTGAAGCTTTCTTT	CASRRTGGTEAFF
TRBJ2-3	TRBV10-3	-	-	TGTGCCATCAGTGAGGGCCCTGCTAGCACAGATACGCAGTATTTT	CAISEGPASTDTQYF
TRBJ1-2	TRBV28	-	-	TGTGCCAGCACTCAGTGGGGAAAGAGCTATGGCTACACCTTC	CASTQWGKSYGYTF
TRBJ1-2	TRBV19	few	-	TGTGCCAGTAGTGGTAGGGAATCGAACTATGGCTACACCTTC	CASSGRESNYGYTF
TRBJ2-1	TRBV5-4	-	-	TGTGCCAGCAGCTTGGTCCGTAGCTCCTACAATGAGCAGTTCTTC	CASSLVRSSYNEQFF
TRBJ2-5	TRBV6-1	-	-	TGTGCCAGCAGTTCGACTAGTAGGGAGACCCAGTACTTC	CASSSTSRETQYF
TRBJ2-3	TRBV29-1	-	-	TGCGGTATCGGCGCAGATACGCAGTATTTT	CGIGADTQYF
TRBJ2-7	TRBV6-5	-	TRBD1	TGTGCCAGCAGACGGGACAGGACAGGGGACGAGCAGTACTTC	CASRRDRTGDEQYF
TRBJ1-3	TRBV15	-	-	TGTGCCACCAGCAGAGATTCAGGGGCGCTCGGAAACACCATATATTTT	CATSRDSGALGNTIYF
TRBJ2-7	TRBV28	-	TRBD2	TGTGCCAGCAGGTCCCCGGGACTAGCGGGGGGACTCTACGAGCAGTACTTC	CASRSPGLAGGLYEQYF
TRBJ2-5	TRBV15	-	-	TGTGCCACCCGGATAGGAGGGGACCAAGAGACCCAGTACTTC	CATRIGGDQETQYF
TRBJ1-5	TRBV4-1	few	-	TGCGCCAGCAGCCAAAACCTTCAAAGGGATCAGCCCCAGCATTTT	CASSQNLQRDQPQHF
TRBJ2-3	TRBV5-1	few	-	TGCGCCAGCAGCTTGGGGGGAACAGATACGCAGTATTTT	CASSLGGTDTQYF
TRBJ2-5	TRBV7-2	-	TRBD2	TGTGCCAGCAGCTTAATGAGCGGGGGGGCCGGGGAGACCCAGTACTTC	CASSLMSGGAGETQYF
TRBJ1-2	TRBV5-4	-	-	TGTGCCAGCAGCTTAGCAGAGACTAACTATGGCTACACCTTC	CASSLAETNYGYTF
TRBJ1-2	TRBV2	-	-	TGTGCCAGCAGTGAGAGGGGGGACCCAGGGTACTATGGCTACACCTTC	CASSERGDPGYYGYTF
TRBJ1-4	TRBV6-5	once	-	TGTGCCAGCAGAACCAGGACGAATGAAAAACTGTTTTTT	CASRTRTNEKLFF
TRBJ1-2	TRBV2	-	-	TGTGCCAGCAGTCTCAGGAGAGAGAGCTATGGCTACACCTTC	CASSLRRESYGYTF
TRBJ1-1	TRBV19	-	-	TGTGCCAGTAGGCTAGTGAGCAGACCTAACACTGAAGCTTTCTTT	CASRLVSRPNTEAFF